This T cell receptor beta chain stems from a study of T cell responses to AZD1222 COVID-19 vaccine. Assay used: immunoSEQ multiplex PCR; TCRdb lists only in-frame clones, some missing. The sample has around 250,000 clones, 80% to 95% seen once. The sample in question was peripheral blood, obtained on day 0 of AZD1222 vaccination. This TCR was recovered from an adult in good health.

The CDR3 DNA reads TGTGCCAGCAGTTACCCAACTAGCGGGCGAAGCTCCTACGAGCAGTACTTC. It yields the protein CASSYPTSGRSSYEQYF. This chain connects TRBV6-2 or TRBV6-3 to TRBJ2-7; 9 bases align to TRBD2. This CDR3 comprises 17 residues. Per the germline V gene, CDR1 is MNHEY and CDR2 is SVGEGT. The ends lost 2 bases at V and 0 bases at J; junction bases unmatched: 8.